The 27 T cell receptor beta chains in this list originate from one sample, sequenced in a study of shared clonotypes between healthy human individuals. The method was immunoSEQ multiplex PCR; TCRdb's version includes in-frame clones alone and lacks a portion of them. The sample records 2.3 million or so clones, over 85% being singletons. The sample consisted of naive CD4+ T cells from PBMCs. This sample's subset: CD45RA+ positively selected. The receptors stem from a young man in good health. Some clones in this sample may be carry-over from other donors' samples.

The chain joins TRBV18 to TRBJ1-3; no clear D. The CDR3 has 13 amino acids. The germline gives CDR1 KGHSH, CDR2 LQKENI. V lost 8 bases and J 0 bases, leaving 8 bases between the germline ends. CDR3 sequence (DNA): TGTGCCAGCGGTACTATCTCTGGAAACACCATATATTTT. It codes for CASGTISGNTIYF.

About this clone: Other DNA sequences in the same sample also yield this CDR3. The chain recombines TRBV19 with TRBJ2-5; D possibly corresponds to TRBD1 (5 bases). The length of the CDR3 is 13 residues. Trimming removed 2 bases from V and 4 bases from J, with 8 bases in between. CDR1 is LNHDA and CDR2 is SQIVND in the germline V gene (reference sequence). The CDR3 DNA reads TGTGCCAGTAGTATAACAGGCACAGAGACCCAGTACTTC. It specifies CASSITGTETQYF.

V gene TRBV19 combines with J gene TRBJ1-2; maybe TRBD1 (5 bases). The CDR3 covers 12 residues. V was trimmed by 5 bases and J by 3 bases, leaving 7 bases between them. The germline gives CDR1 LNHDA, CDR2 SQIVND (reference sequence). This CDR3 reads CASSQQDYGYTF. The CDR3 DNA sequence: TGTGCCAGTAGTCAACAGGACTATGGCTACACCTTC.

This clone was counted a single time. V gene TRBV21-1 combines with J gene TRBJ1-5; whether TRBD1, the table's D call, matches the DNA was not checked. TRBV21-1 is given as a pseudogene. The CDR3 runs 18 residues. CDR3 in amino acids: CASSKGWPQDYSNQPQHF. The CDR3 region has the DNA TGTGCCAGCAGCAAAGGATGGCCTCAGGATTATAGCAATCAGCCCCAGCATTTT.

The gene calls are TRBV6-5 and TRBJ1-1; 7 positions agree with TRBD1. Per germline, CDR1 MNHEY and CDR2 SVGAGI. V was clipped by 6 bases and J by 11 bases; unmatched bases: 15. CDR3 length: 14 residues. The CDR3 reads CASRINRGQGTAFF. Written as DNA, the CDR3 is TGTGCCAGCAGGATCAACAGGGGTCAGGGCACGGCTTTCTTT.

The rearrangement uses TRBV4-1 and TRBJ1-3, with D perhaps matching TRBD1 (5 bases). Germline V gene data show CDR1 as MGHRA and CDR2 as YSYEKL. This CDR3 is built from 17 residues. Trimming pared 1 base from V and 2 bases from J, leaving 15 bases between. DNA of the CDR3: TGCGCCAGCAGCCAAGGGGGTCGGTTAGGGGCTGGAAACACCATATATTTT. This encodes CASSQGGRLGAGNTIYF.

This chain joins TRBV5-1 and TRBJ2-3; TRBD2 might be the D (5 bases). The length of the CDR3 is 15 residues. V was clipped by 0 bases and J by 6 bases, with 14 bases between them. In germline, CDR1 is SGHRS, CDR2 YFSETQ. This chain's CDR3 is CASSLAVGNGDTQYF. The DNA for the CDR3 is TGCGCCAGCAGCTTGGCCGTCGGGAACGGGGATACGCAGTATTTT.

The gene calls are TRBV6-1 and TRBJ1-3; TRBD1 might be the D (6 bases). Germline lookup yields CDR1 MNHNS and CDR2 SASEGT. The V end was cut by 4 bases, the J end by 4 bases, with 17 bases between. This CDR3 region has 16 residues. CDR3 protein: CASSVESPGTGNTIYF. CDR3 nucleotides: TGTGCCAGCAGTGTTGAGTCCCCAGGGACAGGAAACACCATATATTTT.

The rearrangement joins TRBV28 to TRBJ2-6; possibly TRBD2 for D (5 bases). Trimming stripped 8 bases from V and 10 bases from J, with 9 bases between. The CDR3 is 11 amino acids. Per germline, CDR1 MDHEN and CDR2 SYDVKM. The DNA of the CDR3 is TGTGCCAGCGGTCGAGGGAACGTCCTGACTTTC. Amino acids: CASGRGNVLTF.

This rearrangement joins TRBV2 to TRBJ1-2; D may be TRBD1 (5 bases). Germline CDR1 is SNHLY and CDR2 is FYNNEI. Trimming stripped 5 bases from V and 8 bases from J, with 21 bases between. The CDR3 sequence is 15 residues long. CDR3 DNA: TGTGCCAGCAGTCCCGGCGGACGGCGGGGCGCAGGCTACACCTTC. It specifies CASSPGGRRGAGYTF.

CDR3 sequence reads: CASSGRIEQFF. CDR3 DNA sequence: TGTGCCAGCAGTGGGAGGATTGAGCAGTTCTTC. The chain joins TRBV28 to TRBJ2-1, with a possible D match to TRBD2 (6 bases). This CDR3 comprises 11 residues. Germline CDR1 reads MDHEN; CDR2 reads SYDVKM. Deletions cut 5 bases from V and 9 bases from J, with 8 bases between.

The chain joins TRBV2 to TRBJ2-3, with TRBD2 identical over 9 bases. This CDR3 comprises 16 residues. The trim removed 6 bases at V and 1 base at J, leaving 8 bases unmatched. Germline V gene sequence: CDR1 SNHLY, CDR2 FYNNEI. CDR3 loop: CASRGGRAGGTDTQYF. The CDR3 DNA sequence: TGTGCCAGCAGAGGCGGGAGGGCCGGAGGCACAGATACGCAGTATTTT.

For this clone: The same CDR3 can be traced to other DNA sequences in this sample. V gene TRBV18 combines with J gene TRBJ1-1; the D is unclear. CDR3 length equals 13 residues. Trimming removed 2 bases from V and 3 bases from J, with 7 bases in between. Germline loops: CDR1 KGHSH, CDR2 LQKENI. The CDR3 spells CASSPLRDTEAFF. Written as DNA, the CDR3 is TGTGCCAGCTCACCATTGAGGGACACTGAAGCTTTCTTT.

This sequence joins TRBV4-1 and TRBJ2-7; TRBD2 agrees at 10 bases. Germline V CDR1 and CDR2: MGHRA, YSYEKL. Trimming removed 2 bases from V and 5 bases from J; junction bases left unmatched: 3. The CDR3 has 14 residues. Here the CDR3 reads CASSQLAGVDEQYF. In DNA form, the CDR3 reads TGCGCCAGCAGCCAACTAGCGGGAGTGGACGAGCAGTACTTC.

The rearrangement uses TRBV6-4 and TRBJ2-3; 9 nucleotides agree with TRBD2. The CDR3 loop spans 16 amino acids. V lost 0 bases to trimming and J lost 3 bases; unmatched junction nucleotides: 4. Germline V gene sequence: CDR1 MRHNA, CDR2 SNTAGT. CDR3 residues: CASSDSSLAGTDTQYF. The DNA for the CDR3 is TGTGCCAGCAGTGACTCGAGTCTAGCGGGGACAGATACGCAGTATTTT.

Points on this clone: Other DNA sequences within the sample encode an identical CDR3. The chain couples TRBV28 to TRBJ1-2; D unresolved. Germline V gene data show CDR1 as MDHEN and CDR2 as SYDVKM. Trimming cost V 4 bases and J 3 bases, with 9 bases left between them. The CDR3 contains 13 residues. This chain's CDR3 is CASSSTGDYGYTF. Here the CDR3 DNA reads TGTGCCAGCAGTTCCACCGGGGACTATGGCTACACCTTC.

The chain carries TRBV10-1 and TRBJ2-1; D unresolved. The germline CDR1 and CDR2 sequences are WNHNN and SYGVQD (reference sequence). This CDR3 is 14 amino acids long. The V and J ends lost 3 bases and 7 bases respectively, with 13 bases between them. The CDR3 sequence: CASSERLERNEQFF. CDR3 DNA sequence: TGCGCCAGCAGTGAACGGTTGGAGAGAAATGAGCAGTTCTTC.

This clone was seen a few times. The chain joins TRBV9 to TRBJ1-1, with TRBD1 as a possible D gene (6 bases). CDR1 is SGDLS and CDR2 is YYNGEE in the germline V gene. The V end was cut by 0 bases, the J end by 3 bases, with 12 bases between. CDR3 length: 15 amino acids. Here the CDR3 reads CASSVAVRTDTEAFF. The CDR3, as DNA: TGTGCCAGCAGCGTAGCCGTCAGGACAGACACTGAAGCTTTCTTT. The full variable domain, completed using reference TRBV9 and TRBJ1-1, is DSGVTQTPKHLITATGQRVTLRCSPRSGDLSVYWYQQSLDQGLQFLIQYYNGEERAKGNILERFSAQQFPDLHSELNLSSLELGDSALYFCASSVAVRTDTEAFFGQGTRLTVV.

The V and J genes are TRBV30 and TRBJ1-5; TRBD1 might be the D (6 bases). Germline lookup yields CDR1 GTSNPN and CDR2 SVGIG (reference sequence). V lost 3 bases and J lost 9, with 21 bases in between. CDR3 size: 15 residues. The DNA for the CDR3 is TGTGCCTGGAGGCCCGGGGGCACCGTCGAACGGCCCCAGCATTTT. Translation gives CAWRPGGTVERPQHF.

This chain connects TRBV28 to TRBJ2-4; no firm D call. CDR1 is MDHEN and CDR2 is SYDVKM in the germline V gene. This CDR3 is 14 amino acids long. The CDR3 nucleotides read TGTGCAACTCAGGTGGGCGGAAGCAAAAACATTCAGTACTTC. Encoded protein: CATQVGGSKNIQYF. Looking up the rest from reference TRBV28 and TRBJ2-4 gives the full variable domain: DVKVTQSSRYLVKRTGEKVFLECVQDMDHENMFWYRQDPGLGLRLIYFSYDVKMKEKGDIPEGYSVSREKKERFSLILESASTNQTSMYLCATQVGGSKNIQYFGAGTRLSVL.

This clone was seen once. This chain joins TRBV30 and TRBJ1-1, with a possible D match to TRBD1 (5 bases). The ends were cut back, 0 bases at V and 2 bases at J, with 10 bases in the middle. Per germline, CDR1 GTSNPN and CDR2 SVGIG (reference sequence). CDR3 length: 14 residues. The CDR3 nucleotides are TGTGCCTGGAGTGTGTGGGGGTATAACACTGAAGCTTTCTTT. Translated, it gives CAWSVWGYNTEAFF.

This chain joins TRBV25-1 and TRBJ2-7; 8 nucleotides align to TRBD2. The CDR3 totals 15 residues. Losses at the gene ends were 3 bases for V and 5 bases for J; bases not matched to a gene: 9. Germline V gene lookup returns CDR1 MGHDK and CDR2 SYGVNS. Written as DNA, the CDR3 is TGTGCCAGCAGTGACCCCGGGAGGGCCGTGGACGAGCAGTACTTC. Its translation: CASSDPGRAVDEQYF.

This clone was recorded only once. The CDR3 sequence is CASSLVASGSYEQFF. The CDR3 DNA sequence: TGCGCCAGCAGCTTGGTTGCTAGCGGGAGCTATGAGCAGTTCTTC. The chain couples TRBV5-1 to TRBJ2-1; 10 positions match TRBD2. The CDR3 extends over 15 amino acids. The germline gives CDR1 SGHRS, CDR2 YFSETQ. J lost 8 bases, V lost 0 bases, and 5 bases had no gene match.

J is TRBJ1-5 and V is TRBV6-5; D gene ambiguous. The V end lost 5 bases, the J end lost 1 base, and 12 bases lay between the germline ends. The CDR3 totals 15 residues. CDR1 and CDR2 from the germline V gene are MNHEY and SVGAGI. CDR3 amino acids: CASSTTGLSNQPQHF. Written as DNA, the CDR3 is TGTGCCAGCAGTACCACGGGGTTGAGCAATCAGCCCCAGCATTTT.

The rearrangement links TRBV6-1 to TRBJ1-1, with D unresolved. The ends were cut back, 1 base at V and 0 bases at J, with 9 bases in the middle. The CDR3 totals 15 residues. Germline V gene sequence: CDR1 MNHNS, CDR2 SASEGT. This CDR3 is CASSEVVHLNTEAFF. The DNA of the CDR3 is TGTGCCAGCAGTGAAGTGGTTCACCTGAACACTGAAGCTTTCTTT.

This clone has just one count. The sample carries other DNA sequences with the same CDR3. The rearrangement links TRBV29-1 to TRBJ2-5; D may correspond to TRBD1 or TRBD2 (5 bases each). Deletions cut 4 bases from V and 5 bases from J, with 11 bases between. This CDR3 is built from 12 residues. Germline loops: CDR1 SQVTM, CDR2 ANQGSEA. This CDR3 is CSVARAGETQYF. CDR3 sequence (DNA): TGCAGCGTTGCCAGGGCGGGTGAGACCCAGTACTTC.

This chain uses TRBV6-1 with TRBJ1-2, with 8 bases matching TRBD1. Germline V gene sequence: CDR1 MNHNS, CDR2 SASEGT. Trimming cost V 1 base and J 1 base; bases outside gene matches: 8. This CDR3 has 17 amino acids. The CDR3 DNA follows: TGTGCCAGCAGTGAAGGAGACAGGGGATGGGTTAACTATGGCTACACCTTC. Protein: CASSEGDRGWVNYGYTF.